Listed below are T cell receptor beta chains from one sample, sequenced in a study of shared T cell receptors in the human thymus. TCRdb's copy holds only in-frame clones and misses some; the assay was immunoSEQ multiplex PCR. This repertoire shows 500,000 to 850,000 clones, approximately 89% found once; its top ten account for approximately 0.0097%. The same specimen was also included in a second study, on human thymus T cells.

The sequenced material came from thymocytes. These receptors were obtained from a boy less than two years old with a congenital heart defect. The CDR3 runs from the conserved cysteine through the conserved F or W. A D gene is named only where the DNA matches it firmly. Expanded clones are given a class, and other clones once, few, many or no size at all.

CDR3: CASRTDRDDYEQYF; DNA: TGTGCCAGCAGAACGGACAGGGATGACTACGAGCAGTACTTC; J: TRBJ2-7; D: TRBD1; V: TRBV6-8; size: .
CDR3: CASSLAGQGTSGTGELFF; DNA: TGTGCCAGCAGCTTAGCTGGACAGGGGACAAGCGGGACCGGGGAGCTGTTTTTT; J: TRBJ2-2; D: TRBD1; V: TRBV13; size: .
CDR3: CASSPPNEGNTEAFF; DNA: TGTGCCAGCTCACCACCGAACGAGGGGAACACTGAAGCTTTCTTT; J: TRBJ1-1; D: .; V: TRBV18; size: .
CDR3: CASSSHGDPYEQYF; DNA: TGTGCCAGCAGCTCCCACGGAGATCCTTACGAGCAGTACTTC; J: TRBJ2-7; D: .; V: TRBV7-2; size: .
CDR3: CASSPRGQGATYNSPLHF; DNA: TGTGCCAGCAGCCCTAGGGGACAGGGGGCTACCTATAATTCACCCCTCCACTTT; J: TRBJ1-6; D: TRBD1; V: TRBV28; size: .
CDR3: CASSHRRLGTGYYEQYF; DNA: TGTGCCAGCAGCCACAGACGCCTCGGGACAGGTTACTACGAGCAGTACTTC; J: TRBJ2-7; D: TRBD1; V: TRBV14; size: .
CDR3: CASSIPVWAEQFF; DNA: TGTGCCAGTAGTATCCCCGTCTGGGCTGAGCAGTTCTTC; J: TRBJ2-1; D: .; V: TRBV19; size: .
CDR3: CASSQLSSASTDTQYF; DNA: TGCGCCAGCAGCCAGTTATCTAGCGCTAGCACAGATACGCAGTATTTT; J: TRBJ2-3; D: .; V: TRBV4-3; size: .
CDR3: CAWSVVGGRQPQHF; DNA: TGTGCCTGGAGTGTAGTAGGGGGCCGACAGCCCCAGCATTTT; J: TRBJ1-5; D: TRBD1; V: TRBV30; size: .
CDR3: CASRRRGVIDTQYF; DNA: TGTGCAAGTCGCCGCCGGGGGGTTATAGATACGCAGTATTTT; J: TRBJ2-3; D: .; V: TRBV12-2; size: .
CDR3: CAISEKDRRDYEQYF; DNA: TGTGCCATCAGTGAGAAGGACAGAAGGGACTACGAGCAGTACTTC; J: TRBJ2-7; D: .; V: TRBV10-3; size: .
CDR3: CASSKTLNTEAFF; DNA: TGTGCCAGTAGCAAGACACTTAACACTGAAGCTTTCTTT; J: TRBJ1-1; D: .; V: TRBV19; size: few
CDR3: CASSSLSTSGGHNEQFF; DNA: TGTGCCAGCAGCTCGCTTTCTACTAGCGGGGGTCACAATGAGCAGTTCTTC; J: TRBJ2-1; D: TRBD2; V: TRBV5-4; size: .
CDR3: CASSQYGGYGYTF; DNA: TGTGCCAGCAGCCAATACGGTGGCTATGGCTACACCTTC; J: TRBJ1-2; D: .; V: TRBV14; size: .
CDR3: CASSISAAESYEQYF; DNA: TGTGCCAGTAGTATATCCGCGGCCGAATCCTACGAGCAGTACTTC; J: TRBJ2-7; D: .; V: TRBV19; size: .
CDR3: CASSNRSKIRFSYNEQFF; DNA: TGCGCCAGCAGCAACCGCTCTAAAATCAGGTTCTCCTACAATGAGCAGTTCTTC; J: TRBJ2-1; D: .; V: TRBV5-1; size: .
CDR3: CASSCRDREEEGLHF; DNA: TGTGCCAGCAGCTGCCGGGACAGGGAAGAAGAAGGCCTCCACTTT; J: TRBJ1-6; D: TRBD1; V: TRBV5-6; size: few
CDR3: CASSSPGHTAGYTF; DNA: TGTGCCAGCAGTTCCCCGGGACATACGGCGGGCTACACCTTC; J: TRBJ1-2; D: .; V: TRBV28; size: .
CDR3: CASSKVGAIHRTSYNSPLHF; DNA: TGTGCCAGCAGCAAAGTTGGGGCAATACACAGAACCTCCTATAATTCACCCCTCCACTTT; J: TRBJ1-6; D: .; V: TRBV21-1; size: once
CDR3: CASSIAGGTYNEQFF; DNA: TGTGCCAGCAGTATAGCGGGGGGGACCTACAATGAGCAGTTCTTC; J: TRBJ2-1; D: TRBD2; V: TRBV25-1; size: .
CDR3: CASSRRWGVPYEQYF; DNA: TGTGCCAGCAGCAGGAGGTGGGGGGTCCCCTACGAGCAGTACTTC; J: TRBJ2-7; D: .; V: TRBV28; size: once
CDR3: CASRGEFGYIQYF; DNA: TGTGCCAGCAGAGGGGAATTCGGGTACATTCAGTACTTC; J: TRBJ2-4; D: .; V: TRBV28; size: .
CDR3: CASSYPRDRTPYEQYF; DNA: TGTGCCAGCAGTTACCCCAGGGACAGGACACCCTACGAGCAGTACTTC; J: TRBJ2-7; D: TRBD1; V: TRBV6-6; size: once
CDR3: CASSQDGQVSSGNTIYF; DNA: TGCGCCAGCAGCCAAGACGGCCAGGTTTCCTCTGGAAACACCATATATTTT; J: TRBJ1-3; D: .; V: TRBV4-1; size: .
CDR3: CASSYSGSSYNSPLHF; DNA: TGTGCCAGCAGTTACTCGGGGAGCTCCTATAATTCACCCCTCCACTTT; J: TRBJ1-6; D: .; V: TRBV6-5; size: few
CDR3: CAISSTAQRTKSYTF; DNA: TGTGCCATCAGTTCCACCGCCCAACGAACAAAATCATACACCTTC; J: TRBJ1-2; D: .; V: TRBV10-3; size: .
CDR3: CASSPRQGRRQPQHF; DNA: TGTGCCAGTAGTCCCCGGCAGGGAAGGCGTCAGCCCCAGCATTTT; J: TRBJ1-5; D: .; V: TRBV19; size: .
CDR3: CASSATGAPTEAFF; DNA: TGTGCCAGCAGCGCTACAGGGGCCCCGACTGAAGCTTTCTTT; J: TRBJ1-1; D: TRBD1; V: TRBV7-9; size: .
CDR3: CASSSGQHNYGYTF; DNA: TGTGCCAGCTCCTCGGGACAACATAACTATGGCTACACCTTC; J: TRBJ1-2; D: .; V: TRBV5-6; size: .
CDR3: CASSLLSSYNSPLHF; DNA: TGTGCCAGCAGTTTATTGAGCTCCTATAATTCACCCCTCCACTTT; J: TRBJ1-6; D: .; V: TRBV27; size: .
CDR3: CASSEAPLHTPTDTQYF; DNA: TGTGCCAGCAGTGAAGCTCCCCTGCATACTCCCACAGATACGCAGTATTTT; J: TRBJ2-3; D: .; V: TRBV6-1; size: .
CDR3: CASSYIQSYEQYF; DNA: TGTGCCAGCAGTTATATTCAGTCCTACGAGCAGTACTTC; J: TRBJ2-7; D: .; V: TRBV28; size: .
CDR3: CASSQDHRTVGEPQHF; DNA: TGCGCCAGCAGCCAAGATCACAGGACAGTCGGAGAGCCCCAGCATTTT; J: TRBJ1-5; D: .; V: TRBV4-3; size: few
CDR3: CASSEWGVGRVGEQFF; DNA: TGTGCCAGCAGTGAATGGGGGGTGGGGCGGGTTGGTGAGCAGTTCTTC; J: TRBJ2-1; D: .; V: TRBV25-1; size: .
CDR3: CASSPPGQGNVGVNIQYF; DNA: TGTGCCAGCTCACCACCTGGACAGGGAAATGTCGGGGTAAACATTCAGTACTTC; J: TRBJ2-4; D: TRBD1; V: TRBV18; size: .
CDR3: CASSLRAASDNSPLHF; DNA: TGTGCCAGCAGCTTAAGGGCAGCTTCCGATAATTCACCCCTCCACTTT; J: TRBJ1-6; D: .; V: TRBV7-3; size: .
CDR3: CASSQGDNEQFF; DNA: TGTGCCAGCAGCCAGGGCGACAATGAGCAGTTCTTC; J: TRBJ2-1; D: .; V: TRBV5-6; size: .
CDR3: CASSLATSSGTDTQYF; DNA: TGTGCCAGCAGCTTAGCGACTAGCTCAGGCACAGATACGCAGTATTTT; J: TRBJ2-3; D: TRBD2; V: TRBV7-6; size: .
CDR3: CASSLDRAGYEQYF; DNA: TGCGCCAGCAGTCTGGACAGGGCCGGCTACGAGCAGTACTTC; J: TRBJ2-7; D: TRBD1; V: TRBV10-1; size: .
CDR3: CASTQGLNYNEQFF; DNA: TGTGCCAGCACCCAGGGCCTTAATTACAATGAGCAGTTCTTC; J: TRBJ2-1; D: .; V: TRBV11-2; size: .
CDR3: CASSLGVGDRGYEQYF; DNA: TGTGCCAGCAGCTTAGGGGTCGGGGACAGGGGGTACGAGCAGTACTTC; J: TRBJ2-7; D: TRBD1; V: TRBV11-2; size: few
CDR3: CASSQQQGNDQPQHF; DNA: TGCGCCAGCAGCCAACAACAGGGAAACGATCAGCCCCAGCATTTT; J: TRBJ1-5; D: .; V: TRBV4-1; size: few
CDR3: CASSNLRQGRLFF; DNA: TGTGCCAGCAGTAACCTTAGACAGGGAAGGCTGTTTTTT; J: TRBJ1-4; D: TRBD1; V: TRBV28; size: .
CDR3: CASSPLQGRPNQPQHF; DNA: TGTGCCAGCAGTCCCCTACAGGGAAGGCCTAATCAGCCCCAGCATTTT; J: TRBJ1-5; D: .; V: TRBV28; size: .
CDR3: CASSLRQERIEETQYF; DNA: TGTGCCAGCAGCTTGAGACAGGAGAGGATCGAAGAGACCCAGTACTTC; J: TRBJ2-5; D: .; V: TRBV9; size: .
CDR3: CASRRGFEAFF; DNA: TGTGCCAGCAGGCGGGGCTTTGAAGCTTTCTTT; J: TRBJ1-1; D: .; V: TRBV28; size: .
CDR3: CATADRDRGYGSPLHF; DNA: TGTGCCACCGCAGACCGGGACAGGGGGTATGGTTCACCCCTCCACTTT; J: TRBJ1-6; D: TRBD1; V: TRBV19; size: few
CDR3: CASSLARLAVYEQYF; DNA: TGTGCCAGCAGCTTAGCGCGACTAGCGGTCTACGAGCAGTACTTC; J: TRBJ2-7; D: TRBD2; V: TRBV7-8; size: .
CDR3: CASSDLREDTDTQYF; DNA: TGCGCCAGCAGTGACTTGCGGGAGGACACAGATACGCAGTATTTT; J: TRBJ2-3; D: TRBD2; V: TRBV10-1; size: .
CDR3: CASSPHREGYTF; DNA: TGTGCCAGCAGCCCCCACAGGGAGGGCTACACCTTC; J: TRBJ1-2; D: .; V: TRBV9; size: .
CDR3: CASSFPPSEAFF; DNA: TGTGCCAGCAGCTTCCCCCCTAGTGAAGCTTTCTTT; J: TRBJ1-1; D: .; V: TRBV5-8; size: few
CDR3: CASSSALTYEQYF; DNA: TGCGCCAGCAGTAGCGCGTTGACTTACGAGCAGTACTTC; J: TRBJ2-7; D: .; V: TRBV23-1; size: .
CDR3: CASSPVAGEAENIQYF; DNA: TGTGCCAGCAGTCCAGTAGCGGGAGAGGCGGAAAACATTCAGTACTTC; J: TRBJ2-4; D: TRBD2; V: TRBV28; size: .
CDR3: CASSKTSGNTGELFF; DNA: TGTGCCAGCAGCAAGACTAGCGGTAACACCGGGGAGCTGTTTTTT; J: TRBJ2-2; D: TRBD2; V: TRBV7-2; size: .
CDR3: CASSYKDSRAAFF; DNA: TGTGCCAGCAGTTATAAGGACAGCCGAGCAGCTTTCTTT; J: TRBJ1-1; D: .; V: TRBV6-5; size: .